This T cell receptor (beta chain) was recovered during a study of blood T cell repertoires in COVID-19. Across the study: PBMCs, B-cell-depleted T cells, or T cells were the source of the cDNA or gDNA that made up the material.

In the original workflow: From reference gene primer amplification, estimates of nucleated cell counts were derived. The method was immunoSEQ multiplex PCR; TCRdb's version includes in-frame clones alone and lacks a portion of them. That table gives V, J and clone size, and the DNA gave D and trimming. Of fewer than 55,000 clones listed, about 85% are singletons. Per germline, CDR1 SGHDT and CDR2 YYEEEE. This CDR3 has 12 amino acids. The germline V and J ends were trimmed by 4 bases and 3 bases, with 7 bases remaining between them. V usage is TRBV5-6 and J usage is TRBJ1-1, with D possibly being TRBD1 (5 bases). Sequencing was performed on peripheral blood. The receptor was isolated from a man between 65 and 85 years old with active COVID-19. The CDR3 nucleotides read TGTGCCAGCAGCCGGGACTACACTGAAGCTTTCTTT. The encoded protein is CASSRDYTEAFF.